These 28 T cell receptor beta chains came from one sample sequenced in a study of T cells in Graves' hyperthyroidism and ophthalmopathy. Amplified TCR beta CDR3 regions derived from RNA transcripts. When the TCR CDR3 underwent first-round RT-PCR, the HTBI primer set was used. TCRdb fed the multiplex PCR reads into MiXCR, producing one record per CDR3 protein. The table records roughly 630,000 distinct CDR3 sequences, 15% to 19% of them present only once. The specimen was blood. The source of these receptors is a woman aged 25 to 39 with Graves' hyperthyroidism.

This clonotype was seen at least ten times. The J gene is TRBJ1-3, the V gene TRBV7-9, with D perhaps TRBD1 (5 bases). With 4 bases removed from V and 9 bases from J, the gap between germline ends came to 13 bases. Per the germline V gene, CDR1 is SEHNR and CDR2 is FQNEAQ (reference sequence). The CDR3 loop spans 13 amino acids. CDR3: CASSSGGQGTIYF. CDR3 nucleotide sequence: TGTGCCAGCAGCTCGGGAGGCCAGGGCACCATATATTTT. The variable domain in full, with the rest retrieved from reference TRBV7-9 and TRBJ1-3, is DTGVSQNPRHKITKRGQNVTFRCDPISEHNRLYWYRQTLGQGPEFLTYFQNEAQLEKSRLLSDRFSAERPKGSFSTLEIQRTEQGDSAMYLCASSSGGQGTIYFGEGSWLTVV.

CDR3 protein: CASSLRQKNEKLFF. Written as DNA, the CDR3 is TGTGCCAGCAGCTTGAGACAGAAGAATGAAAAACTGTTTTTT. This chain links TRBV5-8 with TRBJ1-4, with D perhaps TRBD1 (5 bases). This CDR3 region has 14 residues. V was cut by 1 base and J by 5 bases, with 9 bases left in between. CDR1 is SGHTS and CDR2 is YDEGEE in the germline V gene.

In its sample, this clonotype was seen many times. The chain couples TRBV5-1 to TRBJ1-4, with D perhaps TRBD1 (5 bases). V lost 2 bases and J 8 bases, leaving 10 bases between the germline ends. Germline values: CDR1 SGHRS, CDR2 YFSETQ. The CDR3 is made up of 13 amino acids. DNA of the CDR3: TGCGCCAGCAGCTTCCAGGGTACGGAAAAACTGTTTTTT. This codes for CASSFQGTEKLFF.

This clonotype was counted ten times or more. V gene TRBV5-4 combines with J gene TRBJ2-1; D call uncertain. From germline, CDR1 is SGHNT and CDR2 YYREEE (reference sequence). The CDR3 consists of 14 residues. V was clipped by 0 bases and J by 6 bases, with 10 bases between them. CDR3 residues: CASSLVPIPNEQFF. CDR3 DNA: TGTGCCAGCAGCTTGGTTCCTATCCCCAATGAGCAGTTCTTC.

This clonotype showed up many times. The rearrangement links TRBV18 to TRBJ1-2; tentative D call: TRBD1 (5 bases). The V and J ends lost 0 bases and 7 bases respectively, with 18 bases between them. This CDR3 spans 16 amino acids. Per germline, CDR1 KGHSH and CDR2 LQKENI. CDR3 in DNA: TGTGCCAGCTCACCACCCGGGGACGGCGCCGCCGGTGGCTACACCTTC. As protein: CASSPPGDGAAGGYTF.

The table lists this clonotype with many counts. This chain links TRBV24-1 with TRBJ1-2; D unresolved. The CDR3 consists of 14 residues. CDR1 and CDR2 (germline): KGHDR, SFDVKD. V was trimmed by 6 bases and J by 8 bases, leaving 18 bases between them. CDR3 nucleotide sequence: TGTGCCACCAGTCCCGGTTTCCACTTCGGGGGCTACACCTTC. Translation gives CATSPGFHFGGYTF.

The rearrangement uses TRBV14 and TRBJ2-1; 10 bases align to TRBD2. Germline assignment: CDR1 SGHDN and CDR2 FVKESK. CDR3 length: 15 amino acids. The ends lost 2 bases at V and 6 bases at J; junction bases unmatched: 4. The CDR3 region has the DNA TGTGCCAGCAGCCAAAGGGGACTAGCGCGCAATGAGCAGTTCTTC. Its protein is CASSQRGLARNEQFF.

This clonotype has at least ten counts. The chain links TRBV7-3 to TRBJ2-3, with D perhaps matching TRBD1 (6 bases). This CDR3 is built from 14 residues. Looked up from germline, CDR1 is SGHTA and CDR2 is FQGTGA. With 5 bases removed from V and 1 base from J, the gap between germline ends came to 10 bases. CDR3: CASSKTGGTDTQYF. The CDR3 DNA is TGTGCCAGCAGCAAGACAGGAGGCACAGATACGCAGTATTTT.

The J gene is TRBJ2-1, the V gene TRBV29-1; 12 bases fit TRBD2. Trimming at V came to 1 base and at J to 10 bases, leaving 5 bases not matched to a gene. Germline CDR1 reads SQVTM; CDR2 reads ANQGSEA. This CDR3 is 14 amino acids long. The CDR3 is CSVEGPSGRGEQFF. CDR3 nucleotides: TGCAGCGTTGAAGGTCCTAGCGGGAGGGGAGAGCAGTTCTTC.

This clonotype was detected many times. This chain connects TRBV12-3 or TRBV12-4 to TRBJ2-3; the match to TRBD2 covers 16 bases. This CDR3 has 17 residues. J gave up 4 bases and V 4 bases, and 5 bases lay outside the gene matches. The CDR3 sequence: CASSSGLAGGPSDTQYF. The CDR3 region has the DNA TGTGCCAGCAGTTCGGGACTAGCGGGAGGGCCTTCAGATACGCAGTATTTT.

This chain links TRBV20-1 with TRBJ2-7; TRBD2 matches at 14 bases. Germline CDR1 and CDR2: DFQATT and SNEGSKA (reference sequence). The trim removed 3 bases at V and 3 bases at J, leaving 4 bases unmatched. CDR3 length: 15 residues. This chain's CDR3 is CSARPGTSGSYEQYF. The CDR3 nucleotides read TGCAGTGCTAGGCCGGGGACTAGCGGGAGCTACGAGCAGTACTTC.

The gene calls are TRBV6-1 and TRBJ2-2, with TRBD1 matching 7 bases. Germline assignment: CDR1 MNHNS and CDR2 SASEGT. V dropped 5 bases and J dropped 2; count of bases not matched to a gene: 8. The CDR3 has 16 residues. CDR3 sequence reads: CASSWDRRVNTGELFF. For the CDR3, the DNA is TGTGCCAGCAGTTGGGACAGACGAGTCAACACCGGGGAGCTGTTTTTT.

This chain links TRBV30 with TRBJ1-2, with 9 bases aligning to TRBD1. The CDR3 contains 15 residues. The germline V gene encodes CDR1 GTSNPN and CDR2 SVGIG (reference sequence). The trim removed 0 bases at V and 5 bases at J, leaving 7 bases unmatched. The CDR3 reads CAWSVWWTGAYGYTF. The CDR3 nucleotides are TGTGCCTGGAGTGTATGGTGGACAGGGGCGTATGGCTACACCTTC.

The V gene is TRBV3-1, the J gene TRBJ2-1, with a weak D call TRBD1 (5 bases). Deletions cut 0 bases from V and 4 bases from J, with 10 bases between. This CDR3 has 15 residues. Per the germline V gene, CDR1 is LGHDT and CDR2 is YNNKEL (reference sequence). Written as DNA, the CDR3 is TGTGCCAGCAGCCAAGACACAGGTCATTACAATGAGCAGTTCTTC. This translates into CASSQDTGHYNEQFF.

This clonotype was picked up many times. V gene TRBV5-1 combines with J gene TRBJ2-1; 11 positions match TRBD2. The CDR3 length is 19 residues. J gave up 0 bases and V 4 bases, and 12 bases lay outside the gene matches. Germline V gene lookup returns CDR1 SGHRS and CDR2 YFSETQ. CDR3 DNA sequence: TGCGCCAGCAGCGGGGGACTAGCGGCCAGTGGTGGCTCCTACAATGAGCAGTTCTTC. This codes for CASSGGLAASGGSYNEQFF.

The chain combines TRBV20-1 with TRBJ2-5; maybe TRBD1 (6 bases). Germline values: CDR1 DFQATT, CDR2 SNEGSKA (reference sequence). The CDR3 is 15 residues long. V lost 6 bases and J 3 bases, leaving 20 bases between the germline ends. CDR3 bases: TGCAGTGCCGAACCAACAGGGTTGAGGGAAGAGACCCAGTACTTC. Translated, it gives CSAEPTGLREETQYF.

This clonotype was seen ten or more times. This sequence joins TRBV29-1 and TRBJ2-7, with D perhaps TRBD1 (6 bases). Between the trimmed V and J ends, which lost 6 bases and 7 bases, there was a span of 22 bases. Germline CDR1 reads SQVTM; CDR2 reads ANQGSEA. The CDR3 is 14 residues long. The CDR3 here is CSVATGTSGREQYF. The CDR3 DNA reads as TGCAGCGTCGCAACCGGGACAAGTGGACGGGAGCAGTACTTC.

V gene TRBV18 combines with J gene TRBJ2-1; a weak D match, TRBD2 (6 bases). The CDR3 totals 15 residues. The V gene's germline CDR1 is KGHSH and CDR2 LQKENI. V lost 3 bases to trimming and J lost 9 bases, with 18 bases between them. DNA of the CDR3: TGTGCCAGCTCACCGGAGGCGGGATCAAGGGGTGAGCAGTTCTTC. It yields the protein CASSPEAGSRGEQFF.

The genes are TRBV7-8 and TRBJ1-5, with TRBD1 matching 7 bases. Germline V gene sequence: CDR1 SGHVS, CDR2 FQNEAQ. The CDR3 totals 17 residues. Trimming removed 4 bases from V and 9 bases from J; junction bases left unmatched: 18. CDR3 in DNA: TGTGCCAGCAGCTACGTTGCGAACAGGGGTAAGGTTCGGCCCCAGCATTTT. Protein: CASSYVANRGKVRPQHF.

The chain uses TRBV7-2 and TRBJ2-3; D is unresolved. V was trimmed by 1 base and J by 4 bases, leaving 15 bases between them. CDR3 length: 16 residues. Per the germline V gene, CDR1 is SGHTA and CDR2 is FQGNSA. The CDR3, as DNA: TGTGCCAGCAGCTTAGGGTACACATCCGTCGCAGATACGCAGTATTTT. The encoded protein is CASSLGYTSVADTQYF. Supplemented by reference TRBV7-2 and TRBJ2-3, the full variable domain reads GAGVSQSPSNKVTEKGKDVELRCDPISGHTALYWYRQSLGQGLEFLIYFQGNSAPDKSGLPSDRFSAERTGGSVSTLTIQRTQQEDSAVYLCASSLGYTSVADTQYFGPGTRLTVL.

This clonotype came up many times. J is TRBJ2-7 and V is TRBV28, with D possibly TRBD1 on 5 matching bases. V was shortened by 6 bases and J by 6 bases, with 18 bases between the two germline ends. CDR3 size: 14 residues. Germline CDR1 is MDHEN and CDR2 is SYDVKM. CDR3: CASRIGQGRGEQYF. CDR3 DNA sequence: TGTGCCAGCAGAATTGGGCAGGGTAGGGGCGAGCAGTACTTC.

There are many counts of this clonotype. The chain uses TRBV5-1 and TRBJ2-7, with D possibly TRBD1 on 6 matching bases. The CDR3 is 15 residues long. Germline values: CDR1 SGHRS, CDR2 YFSETQ. V was trimmed by 4 bases and J by 5 bases, leaving 19 bases between them. CDR3 sequence reads: CASSPVPGHHDEQYF. Written as DNA, the CDR3 is TGCGCCAGCAGCCCTGTCCCGGGACATCACGACGAGCAGTACTTC.

There are many counts of this clonotype. The chain links TRBV5-1 to TRBJ2-5; TRBD1 matches 7 bases. CDR1 is SGHRS and CDR2 is YFSETQ in the germline V gene. This CDR3 has 14 amino acids. Trimming cost V 2 bases and J 2 bases; bases outside gene matches: 3. As DNA, the CDR3 is TGCGCCAGCAGCTTCGTGACAGGGCAAGAGACCCAGTACTTC. Translating it yields CASSFVTGQETQYF.

This clonotype was detected ten times or more. The V gene is TRBV2, the J gene TRBJ2-7, with 9 bases aligning to TRBD2. V dropped 4 bases and J dropped 6; count of bases not matched to a gene: 10. Germline V gene data show CDR1 as SNHLY and CDR2 as FYNNEI. CDR3 size: 15 residues. The CDR3 sequence is CASSAGLAGISEQYF. For the CDR3, the DNA is TGTGCCAGCAGTGCAGGGCTAGCGGGAATCAGCGAGCAGTACTTC.

This clonotype was counted between two and nine times. The gene calls are TRBV6-1 and TRBJ1-5; D is uncertain. The CDR3 extends over 14 amino acids. Trimming cost V 1 base and J 9 bases, with 13 bases left between them. Germline V gene lookup returns CDR1 MNHNS and CDR2 SASEGT. CDR3 nucleotide sequence: TGTGCCAGCAGTGAAGTTCCAGATGTAGGGCCCCAGCATTTT. Translated: CASSEVPDVGPQHF.

This clonotype was seen repeatedly, ten times or more. The V call is TRBV13, the J call TRBJ2-1; maybe TRBD1 (7 bases). The germline CDR1 and CDR2 sequences are PRHDT and FYEKMQ (reference sequence). The CDR3 has 14 amino acids. The V and J ends lost 5 bases and 3 bases respectively, with 11 bases between them. As DNA, the CDR3 is TGTGCCAGCAGCCGGAGGGACAGCTACAATGAGCAGTTCTTC. This gives the protein CASSRRDSYNEQFF.

This clonotype was counted many times. The chain recombines TRBV6-5 with TRBJ1-6, with a weak D call TRBD1 (5 bases). The CDR3 sequence is 14 residues long. Germline CDR1 and CDR2: MNHEY and SVGAGI. The V gene lost 0 bases and the J gene lost 9 bases, with 9 bases spanning the gap. This CDR3 reads CASSYSGPGSPLHF. As DNA, the CDR3 is TGTGCCAGCAGTTACTCGGGGCCGGGTTCACCCCTCCACTTT.

This clonotype was recorded many times. The chain couples TRBV20-1 to TRBJ2-1; a weak D match, TRBD2 (6 bases). Trimming left V 5 bases short and J 3 bases short, with 14 bases between. The CDR3 has 14 residues. CDR1 and CDR2 (germline): DFQATT, SNEGSKA (reference sequence). This CDR3 is CSAGRGGDYNEQFF. DNA for the CDR3: TGCAGTGCTGGGCGGGGTGGGGACTACAATGAGCAGTTCTTC.